This T cell receptor beta chain stems from a study of blood T cell repertoires in COVID-19. Study details: Donors in the United States, Italy and Spain gave samples during acute or convalescent COVID-19. Sources were T cells, B-cell-depleted T cells, or PBMCs; the material itself was cDNA or gDNA.

Germline-derived CDR1 and CDR2 are SGHAT and FQNNGV. The CDR3 has 14 amino acids. V was clipped by 4 bases and J by 2 bases; unmatched bases: 1. Original methodology: Amplification of reference gene primers provided the estimated nucleated cell counts. Assay used: immunoSEQ multiplex PCR; TCRdb lists only in-frame clones, some missing. Clonal size and the V and J genes are those of that table, whereas D and trimming came from the DNA. The sample holds 160,000 or so clones, about four fifths seen once. Sequencing was done on a sample of peripheral blood. This receptor was taken from a man between 65 and 85 years old with active or convalescent COVID-19. The chain links TRBV11-2 to TRBJ1-2, with 10 bases identical to TRBD1. For the CDR3, the DNA is TGTGCCAGCAGCTGGGACAGGGGCAACTATGGCTACACCTTC. Its translation: CASSWDRGNYGYTF.